The 10 T cell receptor beta chains in this list originate from one sample, sequenced in a study of response to subunit inactivated influenza vaccine. TCRdb passed the RT-PCR reads through MiXCR, listing each CDR3 protein once. The repertoire consists of just under 250,000 distinct CDR3 sequences, with 10% to 15% occurring once and the leading ten covering 7.8%. The sequencing used non-naive T cells sorted from PBMCs, collected 14 to 15 days before vaccination. These receptors all stem from a man aged 50 to 60 who received an inactivated influenza vaccine.

This clonotype was detected ten times or more. V is TRBV7-2 and J is TRBJ2-4, with unresolved D. The CDR3 runs to 16 residues. V lost 0 bases and J lost 0, with 9 bases in between. Germline V gene data show CDR1 as SGHTA and CDR2 as FQGNSA. The CDR3 reads CASSLAQYRAKNIQYF. As DNA, the CDR3 is TGTGCCAGCAGCTTAGCGCAGTACAGAGCCAAAAACATTCAGTACTTC.

This clonotype was found many times. The chain is built from TRBV5-1 and TRBJ2-4, with 9 bases that match TRBD1. Germline lookup yields CDR1 SGHRS and CDR2 YFSETQ. V trimming: 0 bases; J trimming: 7 bases; junction bases outside the gene matches: 8. CDR3 length: 16 amino acids. CDR3 loop: CASSLEGQGARNIQYF. The CDR3 bases are TGCGCCAGCAGCTTGGAGGGACAGGGAGCCCGGAACATTCAGTACTTC.

A few counts support this clonotype. The genes are TRBV5-8 and TRBJ1-5, with 7 bases matching TRBD1. The CDR3 contains 15 residues. Trimming at V came to 4 bases and at J to 7 bases, leaving 11 bases not matched to a gene. CDR1 is SGHTS and CDR2 is YDEGEE in the germline V gene. The CDR3 DNA follows: TGTGCCAGCAGCCTGGAAGGGACAGTGTACCAGCCCCAGCATTTT. Amino acids: CASSLEGTVYQPQHF.

This clonotype was detected many times. The chain carries TRBV7-9 and TRBJ2-3; possibly TRBD1 for D (6 bases). The CDR3 extends over 16 amino acids. The germline V gene has CDR1 SEHNR and CDR2 FQNEAQ (reference sequence). V dropped 6 bases and J dropped 3 bases, with 19 bases sitting between them. This chain's CDR3 is CASSSLLTGVTDTQYF. DNA of the CDR3: TGTGCCAGCAGTTCCCTGCTGACAGGTGTAACAGATACGCAGTATTTT.

The rearrangement joins TRBV28 to TRBJ2-1; TRBD1 aligns across 7 bases. CDR1 and CDR2 from the germline V gene are MDHEN and SYDVKM. V was clipped by 6 bases and J by 6 bases; unmatched bases: 8. The CDR3 totals 14 residues. In nucleotides, the CDR3 is TGTGCCAGCAGAAAGGGGGACAGTATCAATGAGCAGTTCTTC. Its translation: CASRKGDSINEQFF.

A few counts support this clonotype. The genes are TRBV27 and TRBJ1-3; tentative D call: TRBD1 (6 bases). V lost 6 bases to trimming and J lost 1 base, with 16 bases between them. Germline V gene data show CDR1 as MNHEY and CDR2 as SMNVEV (reference sequence). The CDR3 spans 16 residues. DNA of the CDR3: TGTGCCAGCAGCCGGCAGGGGCCCCGTTCTGGAAACACCATATATTTT. It is translated as CASSRQGPRSGNTIYF.

In this sample, this clonotype turned up many times. V and J are TRBV28 and TRBJ2-1; tentative D call: TRBD1 (6 bases). The V end was cut by 7 bases, the J end by 5 bases, with 12 bases between. This CDR3 comprises 13 residues. Germline V gives CDR1 MDHEN, CDR2 SYDVKM. CDR3 bases: TGTGCCAGCAACAGGGTAGGCAACAATGAGCAGTTCTTC. Protein sequence: CASNRVGNNEQFF.

V is TRBV7-2 and J is TRBJ2-3; D not resolved. From germline, CDR1 is SGHTA and CDR2 FQGNSA. Trimming shortened V by 5 bases and J by 3 bases, and 18 bases separated the two germline ends. The CDR3 length is 16 residues. As DNA, the CDR3 is TGTGCCAGCAGCCCACCGGGCGTCCGAGCTACAGATACGCAGTATTTT. It yields the protein CASSPPGVRATDTQYF.

The table lists this clonotype with many counts. The chain links TRBV4-3 to TRBJ1-5; D perhaps matches TRBD1 (6 bases). Trimming pared 2 bases from V and 6 bases from J, leaving 14 bases between. CDR1 LGHNA and CDR2 YSLEER come from the germline V gene. CDR3 size: 15 residues. The CDR3 DNA is TGCGCCAGCAGCCAAAATCGGGGGGCGGGTCAGCCCCAGCATTTT. This sequence encodes CASSQNRGAGQPQHF.

This clonotype was seen more than once but under ten times. The chain links TRBV6-1 to TRBJ2-2, with D possibly being TRBD2 (5 bases). Trimming removed 10 bases from V and 1 base from J, with 16 bases in between. This CDR3 contains 15 residues. Germline V lookup: CDR1 MNHNS, CDR2 SASEGT. CDR3 nucleotide sequence: TGTGCCACTAGCACTTCGACGGGGAACACCGGGGAGCTGTTTTTT. Its translation is CATSTSTGNTGELFF.